This TCR beta chain is from a study of T cells in localized non-small cell lung cancer. This CDR3 is built from 14 residues. Germline-derived CDR1 and CDR2 are SGDLS and YYNGEE. The V gene lost 4 bases and the J gene lost 7 bases, with 17 bases spanning the gap. Profiling relied on immunoSEQ multiplex PCR, and the TCRdb table lists in-frame clones only, not all of them. This table holds under 2,000 clones, around a third found once. Study observations and caveats: Clonality of T cells reached its maximum in uninvolved adjacent lung, surpassing tumor. Paired adjacent lung recovered a median approximately 57 of the top 100 tumor clones.

In the case of this clone: Its cognate antigen is unknown.

This specimen consisted of lung tumor tissue, obtained before any cancer treatment. This sequence originates from a man aged 35 to 69 with stage II lung adenocarcinoma. This chain joins TRBV9 and TRBJ2-5; no firm D call. In nucleotides, the CDR3 is TGTGCCAGCAGCCGCCTTGGGGATTGGTGGACCCAGTACTTC. Its protein is CASSRLGDWWTQYF.